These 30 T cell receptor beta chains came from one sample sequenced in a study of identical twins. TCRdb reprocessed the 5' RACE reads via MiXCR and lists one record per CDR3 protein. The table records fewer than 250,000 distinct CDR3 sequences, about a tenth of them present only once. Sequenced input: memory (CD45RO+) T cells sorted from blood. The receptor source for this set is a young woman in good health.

The CDR3 here is CASSLDSSGHGTDTQYF. DNA of the CDR3: TGTGCCAGCAGCTTAGATTCCAGCGGGCATGGCACAGATACGCAGTATTTT. The rearrangement uses TRBV11-3 and TRBJ2-3; tentative D call: TRBD2 (6 bases). Germline V lookup: CDR1 SGHNT, CDR2 YENEEA. This CDR3 spans 17 amino acids. V lost 0 bases to trimming and J lost 1 base, with 14 bases between them.

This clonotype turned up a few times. CDR3: CASSQPNWGRGGEQYF. The CDR3 DNA follows: TGTGCCAGCAGCCAACCTAACTGGGGGCGCGGCGGAGAGCAGTACTTC. The chain uses TRBV3-1 and TRBJ2-7; TRBD1 is a possible D gene (6 bases). The germline V gene has CDR1 LGHDT and CDR2 YNNKEL (reference sequence). CDR3 size: 16 residues. V shed 2 bases and J shed 7 bases, with 21 bases lying between them.

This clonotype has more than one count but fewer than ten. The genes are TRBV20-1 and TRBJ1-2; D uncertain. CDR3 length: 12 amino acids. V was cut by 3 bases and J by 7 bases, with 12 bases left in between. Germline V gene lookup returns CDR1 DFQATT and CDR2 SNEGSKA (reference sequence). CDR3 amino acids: CSARETDFGYTF. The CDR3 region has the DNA TGCAGTGCTAGGGAGACTGACTTTGGCTACACCTTC.

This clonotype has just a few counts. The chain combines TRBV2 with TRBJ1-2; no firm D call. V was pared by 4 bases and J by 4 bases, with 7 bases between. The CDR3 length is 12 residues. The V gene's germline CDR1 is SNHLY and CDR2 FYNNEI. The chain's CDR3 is CASSADGYGYTF. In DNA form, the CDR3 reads TGTGCCAGCAGTGCGGACGGCTATGGCTACACCTTC.

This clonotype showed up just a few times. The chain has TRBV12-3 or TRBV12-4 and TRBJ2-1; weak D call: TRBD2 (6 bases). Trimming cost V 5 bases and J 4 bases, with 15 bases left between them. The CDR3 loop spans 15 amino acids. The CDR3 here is CASSNRDSDYNEQFF. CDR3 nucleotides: TGTGCCAGCAGTAACCGGGACTCAGATTACAATGAGCAGTTCTTC.

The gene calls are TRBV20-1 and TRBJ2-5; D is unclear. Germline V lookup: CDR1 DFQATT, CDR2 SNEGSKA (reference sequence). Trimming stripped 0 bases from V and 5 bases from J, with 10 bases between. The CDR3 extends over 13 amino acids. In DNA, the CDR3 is TGCAGTGCTAGAGATCTCGTCACGGAGACCCAGTACTTC. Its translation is CSARDLVTETQYF.

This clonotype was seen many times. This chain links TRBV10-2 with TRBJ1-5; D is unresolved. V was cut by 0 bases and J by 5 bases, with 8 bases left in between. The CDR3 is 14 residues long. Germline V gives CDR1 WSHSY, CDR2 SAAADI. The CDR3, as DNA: TGCGCCAGCAGTGAGTCAGCAGGCCATCAGCCCCAGCATTTT. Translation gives CASSESAGHQPQHF.

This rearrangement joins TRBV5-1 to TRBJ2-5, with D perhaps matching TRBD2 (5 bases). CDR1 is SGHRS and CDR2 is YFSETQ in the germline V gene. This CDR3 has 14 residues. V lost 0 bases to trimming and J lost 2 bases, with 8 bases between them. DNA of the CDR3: TGCGCCAGCAGCTTGGTCGGGGAACAAGAGACCCAGTACTTC. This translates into CASSLVGEQETQYF.

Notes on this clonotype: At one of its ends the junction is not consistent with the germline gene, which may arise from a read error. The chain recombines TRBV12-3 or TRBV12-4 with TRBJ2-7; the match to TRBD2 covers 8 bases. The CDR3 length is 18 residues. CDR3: CACSSDWVGGLAFYEQYF. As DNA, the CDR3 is TGTGCCTGCAGTTCTGACTGGGTTGGAGGACTAGCATTCTACGAGCAGTACTTC.

The CDR3 sequence is CASSEPAGGKEAFF. CDR3 sequence (DNA): TGTGCCAGCAGTGAACCCGCAGGGGGGAAAGAAGCTTTCTTT. The chain uses TRBV25-1 and TRBJ1-1; 7 bases agree with TRBD1. With 2 bases clipped from V and 8 bases from J, the junction kept 8 bases outside the gene matches. Germline V lookup: CDR1 MGHDK, CDR2 SYGVNS. CDR3 length: 14 residues.

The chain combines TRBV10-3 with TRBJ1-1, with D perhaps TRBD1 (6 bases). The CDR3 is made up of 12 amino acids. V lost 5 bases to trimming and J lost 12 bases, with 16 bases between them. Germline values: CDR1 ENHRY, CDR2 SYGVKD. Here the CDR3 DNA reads TGTGCCATCAGTTCTCGACGAGGGGGAACTTTCTTT. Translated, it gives CAISSRRGGTFF.

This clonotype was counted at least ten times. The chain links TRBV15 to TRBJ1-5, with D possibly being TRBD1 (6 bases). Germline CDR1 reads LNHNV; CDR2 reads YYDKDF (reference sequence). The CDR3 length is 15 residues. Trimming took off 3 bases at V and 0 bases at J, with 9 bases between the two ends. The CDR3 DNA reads TGTGCCACCAGCAGCCAGGGGCGTAGCAATCAGCCCCAGCATTTT. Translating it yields CATSSQGRSNQPQHF.

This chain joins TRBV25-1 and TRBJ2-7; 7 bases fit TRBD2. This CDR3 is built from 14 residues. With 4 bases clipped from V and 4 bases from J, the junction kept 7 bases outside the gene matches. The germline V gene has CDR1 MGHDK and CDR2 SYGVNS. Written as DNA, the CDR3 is TGTGCCAGCAGTGCTTCCGGGGAGGGGTACGAGCAGTACTTC. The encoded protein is CASSASGEGYEQYF.

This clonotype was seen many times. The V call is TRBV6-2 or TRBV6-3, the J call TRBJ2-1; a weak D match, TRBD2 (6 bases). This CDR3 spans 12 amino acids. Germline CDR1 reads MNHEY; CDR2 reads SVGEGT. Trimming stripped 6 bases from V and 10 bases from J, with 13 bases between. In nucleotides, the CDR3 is TGTGCCAGCAGGGCGTCCCGGGGGGAGCAGTTCTTC. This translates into CASRASRGEQFF.

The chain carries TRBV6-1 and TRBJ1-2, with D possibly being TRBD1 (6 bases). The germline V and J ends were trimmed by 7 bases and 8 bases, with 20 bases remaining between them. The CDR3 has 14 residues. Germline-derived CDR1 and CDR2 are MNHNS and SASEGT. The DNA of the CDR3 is TGTGCCAGCACCCCCCTGGGGGGCGCGACAGGCTACACCTTC. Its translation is CASTPLGGATGYTF.

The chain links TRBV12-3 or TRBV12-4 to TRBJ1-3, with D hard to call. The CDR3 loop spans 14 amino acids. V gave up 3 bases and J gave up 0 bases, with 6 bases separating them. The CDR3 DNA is TGTGCCAGCAGTTTCTCAGTCTCTGGAAACACCATATATTTT. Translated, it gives CASSFSVSGNTIYF.

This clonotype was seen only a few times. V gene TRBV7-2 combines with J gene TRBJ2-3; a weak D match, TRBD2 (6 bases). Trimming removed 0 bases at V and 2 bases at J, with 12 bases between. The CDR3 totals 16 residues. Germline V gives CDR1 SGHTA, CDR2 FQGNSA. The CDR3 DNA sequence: TGTGCCAGCAGCTTAGCGCGTGGGACTTTCACAGATACGCAGTATTTT. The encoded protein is CASSLARGTFTDTQYF. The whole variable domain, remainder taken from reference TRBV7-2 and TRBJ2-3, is GAGVSQSPSNKVTEKGKDVELRCDPISGHTALYWYRQSLGQGLEFLIYFQGNSAPDKSGLPSDRFSAERTGGSVSTLTIQRTQQEDSAVYLCASSLARGTFTDTQYFGPGTRLTVL.

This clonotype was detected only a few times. The chain's CDR3 is CASSYTGGTDEQFF. In DNA form, the CDR3 reads TGTGCCAGCAGCTACACGGGGGGTACTGATGAGCAGTTCTTC. The chain has TRBV5-6 and TRBJ2-1; TRBD2 matches 7 bases. There are 14 residues in the CDR3. With 3 bases clipped from V and 8 bases from J, the junction kept 8 bases outside the gene matches. Germline assignment: CDR1 SGHDT and CDR2 YYEEEE.

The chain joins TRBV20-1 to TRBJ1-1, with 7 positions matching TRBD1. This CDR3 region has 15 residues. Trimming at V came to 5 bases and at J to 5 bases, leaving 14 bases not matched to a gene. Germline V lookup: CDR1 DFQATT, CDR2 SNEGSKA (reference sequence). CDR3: CSARVRAGGRTEAFF. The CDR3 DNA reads TGCAGTGCTCGGGTTAGAGCAGGGGGGAGGACTGAAGCTTTCTTT.

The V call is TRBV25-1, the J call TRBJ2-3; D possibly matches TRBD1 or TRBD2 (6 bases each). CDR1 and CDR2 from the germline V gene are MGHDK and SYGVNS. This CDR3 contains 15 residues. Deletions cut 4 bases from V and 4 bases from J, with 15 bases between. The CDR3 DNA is TGTGCCAGCAGTGGAAGGGGGGCGGGCGCAGATACGCAGTATTTT. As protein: CASSGRGAGADTQYF.

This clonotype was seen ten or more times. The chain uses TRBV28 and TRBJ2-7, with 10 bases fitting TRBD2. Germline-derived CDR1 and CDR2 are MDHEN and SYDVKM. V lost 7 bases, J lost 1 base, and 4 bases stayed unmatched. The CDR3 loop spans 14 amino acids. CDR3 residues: CASTGSGGSYEQYF. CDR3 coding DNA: TGTGCCAGCACCGGTAGCGGGGGGTCCTACGAGCAGTACTTC.

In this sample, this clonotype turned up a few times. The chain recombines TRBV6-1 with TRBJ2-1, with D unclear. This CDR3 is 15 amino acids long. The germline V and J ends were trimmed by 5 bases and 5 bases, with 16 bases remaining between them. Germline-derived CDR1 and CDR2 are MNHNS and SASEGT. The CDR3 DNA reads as TGTGCCAGCAGTCCCCCCGGGTTCCCCCACAATGAGCAGTTCTTC. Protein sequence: CASSPPGFPHNEQFF.

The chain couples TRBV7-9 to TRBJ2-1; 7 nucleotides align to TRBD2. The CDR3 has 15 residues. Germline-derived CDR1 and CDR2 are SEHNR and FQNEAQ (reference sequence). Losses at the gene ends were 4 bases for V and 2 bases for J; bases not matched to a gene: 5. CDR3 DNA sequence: TGTGCCAGCAGCTCCGGGGGGAAGACCTACAATGAGCAGTTCTTC. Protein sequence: CASSSGGKTYNEQFF.

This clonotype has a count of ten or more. In DNA, the CDR3 is TGCAGTGCTAGGAGGGGAGTCTATGGCTACACCTTC. Its translation: CSARRGVYGYTF. This sequence joins TRBV20-1 and TRBJ1-2; possible D gene TRBD1, 5 bases. Germline V gives CDR1 DFQATT, CDR2 SNEGSKA (reference sequence). The length of the CDR3 is 12 residues. The germline V and J ends were trimmed by 3 bases and 4 bases, with 9 bases remaining between them.

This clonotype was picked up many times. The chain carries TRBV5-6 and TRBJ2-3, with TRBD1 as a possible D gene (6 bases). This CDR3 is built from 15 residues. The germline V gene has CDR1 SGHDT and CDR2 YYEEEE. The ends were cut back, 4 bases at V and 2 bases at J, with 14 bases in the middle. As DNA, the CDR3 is TGTGCCAGCAGCGGAACAGGGTCCGCCACAGATACGCAGTATTTT. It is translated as CASSGTGSATDTQYF.

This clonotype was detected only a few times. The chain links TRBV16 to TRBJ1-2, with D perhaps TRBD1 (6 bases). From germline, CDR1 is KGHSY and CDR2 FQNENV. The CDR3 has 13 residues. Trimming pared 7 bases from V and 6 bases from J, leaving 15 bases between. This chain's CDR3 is CASTAGESDGYTF. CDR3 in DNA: TGTGCCAGCACCGCAGGGGAGAGCGATGGCTACACCTTC.

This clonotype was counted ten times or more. CDR3 nucleotide sequence: TGCAGTGCTAGAGATCCCAGACAGGGAGATACCGGGGAGCTGTTTTTT. This sequence encodes CSARDPRQGDTGELFF. The chain links TRBV20-1 to TRBJ2-2; the match to TRBD1 covers 7 bases. The CDR3 covers 16 residues. The V segment lost 0 bases and the J segment 5 bases; nucleotides outside the gene matches: 9. Per germline, CDR1 DFQATT and CDR2 SNEGSKA (reference sequence).

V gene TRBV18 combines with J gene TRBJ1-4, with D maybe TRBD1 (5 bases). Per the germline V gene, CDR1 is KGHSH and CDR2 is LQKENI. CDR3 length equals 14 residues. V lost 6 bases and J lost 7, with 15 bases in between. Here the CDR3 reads CASSLGRVGEKLFF. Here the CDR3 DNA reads TGTGCCAGCTCTCTCGGCAGGGTCGGTGAAAAACTGTTTTTT.

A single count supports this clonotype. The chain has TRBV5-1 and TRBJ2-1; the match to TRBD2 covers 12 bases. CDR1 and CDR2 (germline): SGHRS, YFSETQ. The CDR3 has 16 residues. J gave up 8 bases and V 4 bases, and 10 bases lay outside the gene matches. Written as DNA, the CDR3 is TGCGCCAGCAGCCCGGGACTAGCGGGCCTCCACGATGAGCAGTTCTTC. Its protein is CASSPGLAGLHDEQFF.

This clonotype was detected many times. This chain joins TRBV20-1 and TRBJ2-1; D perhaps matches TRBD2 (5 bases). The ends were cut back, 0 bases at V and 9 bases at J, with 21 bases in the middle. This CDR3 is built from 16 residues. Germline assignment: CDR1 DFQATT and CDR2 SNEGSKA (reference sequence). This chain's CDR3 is CSARDRGSTLGSEQFF. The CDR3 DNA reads TGCAGTGCTAGAGATCGCGGGTCTACCCTGGGTAGTGAGCAGTTCTTC.